Below are 27 T cell receptor beta chains sequenced from a single sample in a study of shared T cell receptors in the human thymus. Sequencing was performed with immunoSEQ multiplex PCR; in TCRdb, only in-frame clones are kept and a portion is missing. Found here are hundreds of thousands of clones, approximately 87% of them singletons; the top ten hold about 0.01%. Separately, the same data were catalogued under a study of human thymus T cells.

The sample was thymocytes. The receptors originated from a boy under three years old with a congenital heart defect.

This chain uses TRBV7-6 with TRBJ2-1; weak D call: TRBD1 (6 bases). The CDR3 consists of 16 residues. V lost 2 bases to trimming and J lost 1 base, with 12 bases between them. Germline V gives CDR1 SGHVS, CDR2 FNYEAQ. CDR3 DNA sequence: TGTGCCAGCAGCTTATATGGGGGCGGTTCCTACAATGAGCAGTTCTTC. It is translated as CASSLYGGGSYNEQFF.

This chain connects TRBV28 to TRBJ2-1; D is unclear. V was trimmed by 2 bases and J by 14 bases, leaving 10 bases between them. This CDR3 comprises 11 residues. In germline, CDR1 is MDHEN, CDR2 SYDVKM. The CDR3 reads CASSLSRVKFF. CDR3 DNA: TGTGCCAGCAGTTTAAGCCGTGTTAAGTTCTTC.

V is TRBV2 and J is TRBJ2-3, with D perhaps matching TRBD2 (7 bases). The V end was cut by 5 bases, the J end by 14 bases, with 17 bases between. Germline V gene sequence: CDR1 SNHLY, CDR2 FYNNEI. The CDR3 runs to 12 residues. CDR3 coding DNA: TGTGCCAGCAGTTCGAGGGTAGGGGGGGGGTATTTT. Protein sequence: CASSSRVGGGYF. The entire variable domain, with the rest obtained from reference TRBV2 and TRBJ2-3, is as follows: EPEVTQTPSHQVTQMGQEVILRCVPISNHLYFYWYRQILGQKVEFLVSFYNNEISEKSEIFDDQFSVERPDGSNFTLKIRSTKLEDSAMYFCASSSRVGGGYFGPGTRLTVL.

This sequence joins TRBV7-2 and TRBJ1-1; maybe TRBD1 (6 bases). Trimming removed 4 bases at V and 7 bases at J, with 22 bases between. This CDR3 comprises 16 residues. The germline V gene encodes CDR1 SGHTA and CDR2 FQGNSA. The CDR3 DNA follows: TGTGCCAGCAGCTCCCGAGTAGGGGGGGATGTAATTGAAGCTTTCTTT. It translates to CASSSRVGGDVIEAFF.

The chain combines TRBV19 with TRBJ2-7; the match to TRBD1 covers 9 bases. This CDR3 comprises 14 residues. With V trimmed by 6 bases and J by 2 bases, 5 bases remained unmatched. The germline gives CDR1 LNHDA, CDR2 SQIVND (reference sequence). The DNA for the CDR3 is TGTGCCAGTAGGCCCCGGGACAGGGCCTACGAGCAGTACTTC. Protein product: CASRPRDRAYEQYF.

CDR3 DNA sequence: TGCGCCAGCAGCTTGACCTACTTTGACTGGCAAGAGACCCAGTACTTC. Residues: CASSLTYFDWQETQYF. This sequence joins TRBV5-1 and TRBJ2-5, with unresolved D. This CDR3 contains 16 residues. Germline V gene sequence: CDR1 SGHRS, CDR2 YFSETQ. The V gene lost 1 base and the J gene lost 2 bases, with 15 bases spanning the gap. The complete variable domain, with remaining parts taken from reference TRBV5-1 and TRBJ2-5, reads KAGVTQTPRYLIKTRGQQVTLSCSPISGHRSVSWYQQTPGQGLQFLFEYFSETQRNKGNFPGRFSGRQFSNSRSEMNVSTLELGDSALYLCASSLTYFDWQETQYFGPGTRLLVL.

This sequence joins TRBV4-2 and TRBJ2-2, with 14 bases lining up with TRBD2. Germline loops: CDR1 LGHNA, CDR2 YNFKEQ. CDR3 length: 20 residues. V lost 0 bases to trimming and J lost 0 bases; unmatched junction nucleotides: 6. CDR3 in amino acids: CASSQDRGLAGGANTGELFF. The CDR3 bases are TGTGCCAGCAGCCAAGATCGAGGACTAGCGGGAGGCGCGAACACCGGGGAGCTGTTTTTT.

This clone occurred once. V gene TRBV5-1 combines with J gene TRBJ2-1; no firm D call. Germline V gene sequence: CDR1 SGHRS, CDR2 YFSETQ. V gave up 4 bases and J gave up 2 bases, with 7 bases separating them. The CDR3 is made up of 13 amino acids. The CDR3 nucleotides are TGCGCCAGCAGCCCTTCTACCTACAATGAGCAGTTCTTC. Its protein is CASSPSTYNEQFF.

The chain recombines TRBV2 with TRBJ1-1; D remains unclear. The CDR3 spans 12 residues. The germline gives CDR1 SNHLY, CDR2 FYNNEI. V lost 7 bases to trimming and J lost 4 bases, with 10 bases between them. The CDR3 region is CASNSGGTEAFF. In nucleotides, the CDR3 is TGTGCCAGCAACTCTGGCGGCACTGAAGCTTTCTTT. Using reference TRBV2 and TRBJ1-1 for the parts outside the CDR3, the full variable domain is EPEVTQTPSHQVTQMGQEVILRCVPISNHLYFYWYRQILGQKVEFLVSFYNNEISEKSEIFDDQFSVERPDGSNFTLKIRSTKLEDSAMYFCASNSGGTEAFFGQGTRLTVV.

V gene TRBV7-9 combines with J gene TRBJ2-5, with 8 nucleotides matching TRBD1. Germline lookup yields CDR1 SEHNR and CDR2 FQNEAQ (reference sequence). V dropped 3 bases and J dropped 5; count of bases not matched to a gene: 5. The CDR3 sequence is 14 residues long. Written as DNA, the CDR3 is TGTGCCAGCAGCTTCAGGGGGCTGGGGGAGACCCAGTACTTC. This sequence encodes CASSFRGLGETQYF.

This clone was detected a few times. The rearrangement joins TRBV11-2 to TRBJ2-3; the D is unclear. Germline values: CDR1 SGHAT, CDR2 FQNNGV. The CDR3 spans 16 residues. V was pared by 3 bases and J by 0 bases, with 13 bases between. This CDR3 is CASSFRHTSSTDTQYF. The DNA for the CDR3 is TGTGCCAGCAGCTTCAGACACACGAGCAGCACAGATACGCAGTATTTT.

The chain employs TRBV19 and TRBJ1-2, with 7 bases that match TRBD1. V lost 5 bases and J lost 2; bases outside the gene matches: 8. CDR3 length: 15 amino acids. Germline V gives CDR1 LNHDA, CDR2 SQIVND (reference sequence). The CDR3, as DNA: TGTGCCAGTAGTCCGATCCCGGGACAGAACTATGGCTACACCTTC. Translation: CASSPIPGQNYGYTF. The whole variable domain, filled in from reference TRBV19 and TRBJ1-2, reads DGGITQSPKYLFRKEGQNVTLSCEQNLNHDAMYWYRQDPGQGLRLIYYSQIVNDFQKGDIAEGYSVSREKKESFPLTVTSAQKNPTAFYLCASSPIPGQNYGYTFGSGTRLTVV.

The chain carries TRBV19 and TRBJ2-2; 7 nucleotides align to TRBD1. Trimming took 5 bases from V and 3 from J; bases not matched to a gene: 9. Per the germline V gene, CDR1 is LNHDA and CDR2 is SQIVND (reference sequence). The CDR3 spans 16 residues. CDR3 DNA sequence: TGTGCCAGTAGTCTGAGGGGGCGCGGCCACACCGGGGAGCTGTTTTTT. Its protein product is CASSLRGRGHTGELFF.

A few counts support this clone. The genes are TRBV14 and TRBJ2-5, with D possibly TRBD1 on 7 matching bases. Trimming took 0 bases from V and 9 from J, leaving 32 bases between them. Germline assignment: CDR1 SGHDN and CDR2 FVKESK. This CDR3 has 20 amino acids. The CDR3 spells CASSQDPSRAGTAFGGAQYF. CDR3 bases: TGTGCCAGCAGCCAAGACCCCTCCAGGGCCGGGACAGCCTTTGGAGGGGCCCAGTACTTC.

This rearrangement joins TRBV14 to TRBJ1-1; 8 bases map to TRBD1. There are 11 residues in the CDR3. Germline lookup yields CDR1 SGHDN and CDR2 FVKESK. The V gene end was trimmed by 3 bases and the J gene end by 11 bases; junction bases not matched to a gene: 2. CDR3 residues: CASSHRGLAFF. CDR3 nucleotides: TGTGCCAGCAGCCACAGGGGGCTTGCTTTCTTT.

J is TRBJ1-3 and V is TRBV5-1; D not resolved. Germline V lookup: CDR1 SGHRS, CDR2 YFSETQ. The CDR3 is 15 amino acids. Between the trimmed V and J ends, which lost 4 bases and 2 bases, there was a span of 13 bases. CDR3 protein: CASSPGRGTGNTIYF. The CDR3 DNA reads as TGCGCCAGCAGCCCTGGACGGGGTACTGGAAACACCATATATTTT.

The chain recombines TRBV5-6 with TRBJ2-3; 9 nucleotides match TRBD2. J gave up 7 bases and V 5 bases, and 5 bases lay outside the gene matches. CDR1 is SGHDT, CDR2 YYEEEE, per germline. The CDR3 covers 13 residues. The CDR3 nucleotides read TGTGCCAGCAGGGCGGGAGGGTTTAATACGCAGTATTTT. This codes for CASRAGGFNTQYF.

V and J are TRBV4-1 and TRBJ2-3; D is perhaps TRBD2 (6 bases). Trimming cost V 1 base and J 6 bases, with 14 bases left between them. The CDR3 is made up of 15 amino acids. The germline gives CDR1 MGHRA, CDR2 YSYEKL. The CDR3 nucleotides are TGCGCCAGCAGCCAAGTTCGAGGGAGGCCCGATACGCAGTATTTT. It yields the protein CASSQVRGRPDTQYF.

This clone came up a few times. The chain carries TRBV7-9 and TRBJ2-7; D possibly corresponds to TRBD2 (5 bases). With 2 bases removed from V and 0 bases from J, the gap between germline ends came to 14 bases. The CDR3 covers 16 residues. Germline assignment: CDR1 SEHNR and CDR2 FQNEAQ (reference sequence). DNA for the CDR3: TGTGCCAGCAGCTTAAAGGTCGGGGTTCGCTCCTACGAGCAGTACTTC. It translates to CASSLKVGVRSYEQYF.

This chain links TRBV9 with TRBJ2-7; D gene uncertain. CDR3 length: 14 amino acids. In germline, CDR1 is SGDLS, CDR2 YYNGEE. Trimming cost V 1 base and J 2 bases, with 10 bases left between them. The CDR3 DNA reads TGTGCCAGCAGCGTATCGCCAGATACCTACGAGCAGTACTTC. Protein sequence: CASSVSPDTYEQYF.

The V call is TRBV15, the J call TRBJ2-1; D uncertain. Germline V CDR1 and CDR2: LNHNV, YYDKDF (reference sequence). V lost 1 base and J 2 bases, leaving 6 bases between the germline ends. This CDR3 spans 14 amino acids. The CDR3 protein is CATSRGGPYNEQFF. For the CDR3, the DNA is TGTGCCACCAGCAGAGGTGGGCCCTACAATGAGCAGTTCTTC.

This chain joins TRBV27 and TRBJ1-2; 7 bases are a match to TRBD1. The germline gives CDR1 MNHEY, CDR2 SMNVEV (reference sequence). With V trimmed by 5 bases and J by 2 bases, 5 bases remained unmatched. The CDR3 contains 14 residues. The CDR3 spells CASSPRQGNYGYTF. In nucleotides, the CDR3 is TGTGCCAGCAGTCCACGACAGGGAAACTATGGCTACACCTTC.

The J gene is TRBJ2-7, the V gene TRBV7-8, with 12 bases identical to TRBD2. Trimming removed 5 bases from V and 6 bases from J; junction bases left unmatched: 17. In germline, CDR1 is SGHVS, CDR2 FQNEAQ. This CDR3 contains 18 residues. CDR3 sequence reads: CASSLIKLSSGRAGEQYF. CDR3 sequence (DNA): TGTGCCAGCAGCCTCATTAAATTGTCTAGCGGGAGGGCCGGCGAGCAGTACTTC.

This rearrangement joins TRBV4-1 to TRBJ1-5; 7 bases map to TRBD1. The CDR3 has 16 amino acids. Trimming took 3 bases from V and 2 from J; bases not matched to a gene: 7. In germline, CDR1 is MGHRA, CDR2 YSYEKL. The CDR3 spells CASSQTGSLGNQPQHF. In DNA, the CDR3 is TGCGCCAGCAGCCAGACAGGGAGTTTGGGCAATCAGCCCCAGCATTTT.

This chain uses TRBV30 with TRBJ2-2; 12 bases line up with TRBD2. Germline V gene lookup returns CDR1 GTSNPN and CDR2 SVGIG (reference sequence). The length of the CDR3 is 18 residues. J lost 0 bases, V lost 1 base, and 6 bases had no gene match. The CDR3 bases are TGTGCCTGGAGTGCCAGACTAGCGGGAGACCCGAACACCGGGGAGCTGTTTTTT. Residues: CAWSARLAGDPNTGELFF.

Only one count was recorded for this clone. The chain couples TRBV11-3 to TRBJ2-2, with D tentatively TRBD2 (5 bases). The CDR3 extends over 16 amino acids. Germline V gene data show CDR1 as SGHNT and CDR2 as YENEEA. Trimming removed 0 bases from V and 5 bases from J, with 13 bases in between. The DNA of the CDR3 is TGTGCCAGCAGCTTAGACTTTTCTAGCAGTACCGGGGAGCTGTTTTTT. Its protein product is CASSLDFSSSTGELFF.

CDR3 DNA: TGTGCCAGCAGCTTAAATCGCCGGACTCTAGCGGGAGACGAGCAGTACTTC. Its protein is CASSLNRRTLAGDEQYF. V usage is TRBV11-2 and J usage is TRBJ2-7, with 10 bases fitting TRBD2. J lost 5 bases, V lost 2 bases, and 12 bases had no gene match. Germline loops: CDR1 SGHAT, CDR2 FQNNGV. The CDR3 contains 17 residues.